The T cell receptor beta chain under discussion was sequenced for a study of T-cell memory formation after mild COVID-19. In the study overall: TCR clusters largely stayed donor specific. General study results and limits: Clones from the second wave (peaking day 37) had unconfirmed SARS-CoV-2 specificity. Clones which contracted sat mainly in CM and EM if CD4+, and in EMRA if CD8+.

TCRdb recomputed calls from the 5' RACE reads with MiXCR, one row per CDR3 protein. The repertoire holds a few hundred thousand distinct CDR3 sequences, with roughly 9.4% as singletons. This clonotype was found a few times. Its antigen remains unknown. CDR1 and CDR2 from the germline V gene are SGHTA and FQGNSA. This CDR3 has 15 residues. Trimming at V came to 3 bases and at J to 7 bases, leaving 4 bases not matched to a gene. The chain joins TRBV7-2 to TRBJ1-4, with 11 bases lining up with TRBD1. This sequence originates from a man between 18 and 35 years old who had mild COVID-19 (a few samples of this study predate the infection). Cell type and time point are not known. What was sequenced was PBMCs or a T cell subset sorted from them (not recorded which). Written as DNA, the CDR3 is TGTGCCAGCAGCTTTATGGGGACAGGGGGTGAAAAACTGTTTTTT. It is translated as CASSFMGTGGEKLFF.